What follows are 32 T cell receptor beta chains derived from one specimen sequenced in a study of spatial heterogeneity in lung cancer (dated by TCRdb to about 2019). Summary of the overall study and its limitations: The tumor nonsynonymous mutation count correlated with the number of expanded intratumoral alpha and beta TCRs.

For these TCRs, the target antigens are not known. The meaning of the sample's time point label: sample taken at primary tumor resection. The library relied on 5' RACE. The sample was run on a NextSeq 500. TCRdb trimmed public reads at Q25 via fastp, called clones via MiXCR and kept in-frame beta chains. A single entry per CDR3 protein holds the most common genes and DNA from its merged rows. For this sample there are approximately 15,000 distinct CDR3 sequences; about 4.8% appear just once. The ten biggest clones cover 18% of the sample. The sample here was lung tumor tissue, taken at surgery. The source of these receptors is a female donor with early-stage non-small cell lung cancer.

To note about this clonotype: The library was prepared for alpha chains; this beta chain is a stray read, so its frequency means little. The chain employs TRBV5-3 and TRBJ2-5; D is possibly TRBD1 or TRBD2 (5 bases each). TRBV5-3 is assigned to the ORF class and has an uncertain function. The CDR3 contains 15 residues. The ends were cut back, 5 bases at V and 6 bases at J, with 20 bases in the middle. The CDR3 spells CARSLTGPRLKTQYF. The CDR3 DNA reads as TGTGCCAGAAGTTTGACGGGACCCCGACTTAAGACCCAGTACTTC.

This clonotype came up many times. This beta chain is a stray sequence in a library constructed for alpha chains; its clone size is not meaningful. The chain is built from TRBV5-8 and TRBJ1-2, with D tentatively TRBD1 (5 bases). Germline-derived CDR1 and CDR2 are SGHTS and YDEGEE. V lost 0 bases and J 7 bases, leaving 10 bases between the germline ends. The CDR3 runs to 13 residues. The CDR3 DNA reads as TGTGCCAGCAGCTTGGTCTGGCAGGGTGGCTACACCTTC. Protein sequence: CASSLVWQGGYTF.

Many counts were recorded for this clonotype. Little can be read into the size of this beta chain, an off-target read in a library designed for alpha chains. The chain carries TRBV20-1 and TRBJ2-2; D might be TRBD2 (7 bases). Trimming cost V 3 bases and J 0 bases, with 17 bases left between them. This CDR3 has 17 amino acids. Germline assignment: CDR1 DFQATT and CDR2 SNEGSKA (reference sequence). The CDR3 bases are TGCAGTGCTAGCTGGGGGGGGCCCCTCGCGAACACCGGGGAGCTGTTTTTT. Residues: CSASWGGPLANTGELFF.

This clonotype was found many times. The size of this beta chain means little, since it is a stray read in a library made for alpha chains. The V and J genes are TRBV20-1 and TRBJ1-4, with a possible D match to TRBD1 (5 bases). The CDR3 is 13 residues long. The V and J ends lost 5 bases and 7 bases respectively, with 14 bases between them. The germline CDR1 and CDR2 sequences are DFQATT and SNEGSKA (reference sequence). CDR3 loop: CSAWDPHGEKLFF. The CDR3 nucleotides read TGCAGTGCTTGGGACCCACATGGTGAAAAACTGTTTTTT.

The table lists this clonotype with many counts. In a library made to pick up alpha chains, this beta chain is a stray read with a size that means little. V gene TRBV9 combines with J gene TRBJ1-2; D ambiguous. The CDR3 loop spans 15 amino acids. Trimming cost V 0 bases and J 3 bases, with 12 bases left between them. The V gene's germline CDR1 is SGDLS and CDR2 YYNGEE. The DNA of the CDR3 is TGTGCCAGCAGCGTAGAACTGTCGGGGTACTATGGCTACACCTTC. Translating gives CASSVELSGYYGYTF.

This clonotype was found many times. This beta chain is a stray read from a library made for alpha chains; its abundance is not meaningful. The chain is built from TRBV28 and TRBJ2-2, with D maybe TRBD1 (5 bases). V lost 0 bases and J lost 3, with 8 bases in between. The CDR3 loop spans 15 amino acids. Germline assignment: CDR1 MDHEN and CDR2 SYDVKM. CDR3 nucleotide sequence: TGTGCCAGCAGTTTATGGCAGGGCGACACCGGGGAGCTGTTTTTT. It codes for CASSLWQGDTGELFF.

This clonotype was detected many times. This beta chain is an off-target read within a library intended for alpha chains, so its frequency means little. This rearrangement joins TRBV12-3 or TRBV12-4 to TRBJ1-1, with unresolved D. This CDR3 has 15 amino acids. Deletions cut 3 bases from V and 0 bases from J, with 11 bases between. CDR3 coding DNA: TGTGCCAGCAGTTTTGAAAGCCGCATGAACACTGAAGCTTTCTTT. Its translation: CASSFESRMNTEAFF.

This clonotype has a handful of counts. This beta chain is an off-target read within a library intended for alpha chains, so its frequency means little. The chain carries TRBV29-1 and TRBJ2-4; no clear D gene. Germline CDR1 and CDR2: SQVTM and ANQGSEA. The CDR3 contains 15 residues. Trimming cost V 0 bases and J 4 bases, with 13 bases left between them. CDR3 residues: CSVEEASVGKNIQYF. The CDR3 DNA sequence: TGCAGCGTTGAAGAGGCTAGTGTGGGAAAAAACATTCAGTACTTC.

This clonotype was counted ten times or more. This beta chain lies outside the target of a library built for alpha chains; its clone size means little. V is TRBV6-1 and J is TRBJ2-3; 14 bases agree with TRBD2. Germline CDR1 is MNHNS and CDR2 is SASEGT. The CDR3 length is 16 residues. The J segment lost 5 bases and the V segment lost 4 bases, leaving 5 bases of the junction unmatched. The DNA of the CDR3 is TGTGCCAGCAGTGCCCGGACTAGCGGGGGGATAGATACGCAGTATTTT. Its protein is CASSARTSGGIDTQYF.

This clonotype was seen at least ten times. For a library built for alpha chains, this beta chain is a stray read; little rests on its size. The V gene is TRBV6-5, the J gene TRBJ1-3; 7 bases match TRBD1. The germline V gene encodes CDR1 MNHEY and CDR2 SVGAGI. After removal of 7 bases from V and 0 bases from J, the junction contained 9 bases not matched to a gene. The CDR3 covers 16 residues. The CDR3: CASTRQGLGSGNTIYF. The DNA for the CDR3 is TGTGCCAGCACCCGACAGGGACTCGGCTCTGGAAACACCATATATTTT.

This clonotype qualifies as large. With the library built for alpha chains, this beta chain is off target and its frequency is not meaningful. The chain couples TRBV2 to TRBJ2-7, with D possibly matching TRBD2 (6 bases). The length of the CDR3 is 15 residues. The germline CDR1 and CDR2 sequences are SNHLY and FYNNEI. V was trimmed by 7 bases and J by 4 bases, leaving 20 bases between them. CDR3 sequence: CASTAWRGGGYEQYF. CDR3 coding DNA: TGTGCCAGCACCGCATGGAGGGGAGGAGGGTACGAGCAGTACTTC.

This clonotype was detected many times. The library was prepared for alpha chains; this beta chain is a stray read, so its frequency means little. The chain carries TRBV18 and TRBJ1-2, with D unclear. The CDR3 length is 13 residues. Germline CDR1 KGHSH, CDR2 LQKENI. V dropped 8 bases and J dropped 7 bases, with 17 bases sitting between them. CDR3 loop: CASTLDGPGGYTF. In DNA, the CDR3 is TGTGCCAGCACCCTGGACGGGCCCGGTGGCTACACCTTC.

At least ten counts were recorded for this clonotype. Because the library targeted alpha chains, this beta chain is an off-target read whose size means little. This chain connects TRBV7-3 to TRBJ1-2; D is unresolved. This CDR3 is built from 19 residues. Per the germline V gene, CDR1 is SGHTA and CDR2 is FQGTGA. The ends were cut back, 5 bases at V and 2 bases at J, with 27 bases in the middle. The DNA for the CDR3 is TGTGCCAGCAGCCCTCAGCCCGGGCCCTCGCCCCGGGCAAACTATGGCTACACCTTC. This encodes CASSPQPGPSPRANYGYTF.

This clonotype was seen ten or more times. This beta chain appears as a stray read in a library generated for alpha chains; its size is not informative. The chain combines TRBV3-1 with TRBJ1-2; D call uncertain. The CDR3 extends over 14 amino acids. V was trimmed by 2 bases and J by 7 bases, leaving 14 bases between them. Germline CDR1 and CDR2: LGHDT and YNNKEL (reference sequence). CDR3 in DNA: TGTGCCAGCAGCCAATTAAGATTAGGATTTGGCTACACCTTC. Translating gives CASSQLRLGFGYTF. Complete variable domain (other parts from reference TRBV3-1 and TRBJ1-2): DTAVSQTPKYLVTQMGNDKSIKCEQNLGHDTMYWYKQDSKKFLKIMFSYNNKELIINETVPNRFSPKSPDKAHLNLHINSLELGDSAVYFCASSQLRLGFGYTFGSGTRLTVV.

About this clonotype: This beta chain is off target for a library built for alpha chains, so its abundance means little. The rearrangement joins TRBV5-6 to TRBJ2-5; D unclear. The V end was cut by 4 bases, the J end by 0 bases, with 13 bases between. Germline-derived CDR1 and CDR2 are SGHDT and YYEEEE. CDR3 size: 15 residues. CDR3 bases: TGTGCCAGCAGCACCGGACCGACGTACCAAGAGACCCAGTACTTC. It yields the protein CASSTGPTYQETQYF.

This clonotype has ten or more counts. Since it is a stray read in a library aimed at alpha chains, this beta chain has a size that is not meaningful. The V and J genes are TRBV5-1 and TRBJ2-7; tentative D call: TRBD1 (5 bases). CDR1 and CDR2 (germline): SGHRS, YFSETQ. The CDR3 sequence is 14 residues long. Trimming took off 4 bases at V and 2 bases at J, with 13 bases between the two ends. CDR3 in DNA: TGCGCCAGCAGCCGTGGACACGGCACCTACGAGCAGTACTTC. Amino acids: CASSRGHGTYEQYF.

Sample share makes this clonotype medium-sized. Because this beta chain is a stray read in a library intended to capture alpha chains, its abundance should not be given much weight. The CDR3 region has the DNA TGTGCCAGCAATCAGGGACTAGCGGGGGGGCCTGACACCGGGGAGCTGTTTTTT. As protein: CASNQGLAGGPDTGELFF. The chain recombines TRBV6-5 with TRBJ2-2; 16 bases agree with TRBD2. Germline CDR1 is MNHEY and CDR2 is SVGAGI. This CDR3 has 18 residues. V dropped 7 bases and J dropped 3; count of bases not matched to a gene: 8.

In its sample, this clonotype ranks as medium-sized (0.01 to 0.1%). This beta chain represents an off-target read in a library built for alpha chains; its size is of limited meaning. The chain joins TRBV28 to TRBJ1-1; the D is unclear. V was trimmed by 5 bases and J by 5 bases, leaving 12 bases between them. Germline CDR1 reads MDHEN; CDR2 reads SYDVKM. CDR3 length equals 13 residues. Here the CDR3 DNA reads TGTGCCAGCAGTCCCTGGGCGAAGACTGAAGCTTTCTTT. It yields the protein CASSPWAKTEAFF.

In its sample, this clonotype was seen many times. This beta chain came through as a stray read in a library set up for alpha chains, and its size says little. The gene calls are TRBV24-1 and TRBJ2-5; D is ambiguous. V was pared by 4 bases and J by 5 bases, with 4 bases between. The CDR3 totals 11 residues. The germline CDR1 and CDR2 sequences are KGHDR and SFDVKD. The CDR3 coding sequence is TGTGCCACCAGTGACGGGGAGACCCAGTACTTC. Translated, it gives CATSDGETQYF.

This clonotype was counted ten times or more. The library was built for alpha chains, so this beta chain is an off-target read and its size means little. The rearrangement links TRBV27 to TRBJ1-3; D remains unclear. The CDR3 runs to 13 residues. CDR1 MNHEY and CDR2 SMNVEV come from the germline V gene (reference sequence). Trimming pared 5 bases from V and 3 bases from J, leaving 8 bases between. The CDR3 spells CASSTGLGNTIYF. The CDR3 bases are TGTGCCAGCAGTACCGGACTTGGAAACACCATATATTTT.

This clonotype appeared many times. This beta chain turned up in a library designed for alpha chains; as an off-target read, its abundance says little. CDR3: CASSYPGGQPQHF. The CDR3 DNA reads as TGTGCCAGCAGTTACCCAGGGGGTCAGCCCCAGCATTTT. V gene TRBV6-6 combines with J gene TRBJ1-5; 7 bases are a match to TRBD1. This CDR3 has 13 residues. Germline values: CDR1 MNHNY, CDR2 SVGAGI (reference sequence). After removal of 2 bases from V and 6 bases from J, the junction contained 1 base not matched to a gene.

By sample share, this clonotype is medium-sized. This beta chain slipped into a library made for alpha chains as a stray read, so its size is not meaningful. The chain carries TRBV15 and TRBJ2-1; the D is unclear. Germline lookup yields CDR1 LNHNV and CDR2 YYDKDF (reference sequence). The CDR3 covers 18 residues. V was pared by 1 base and J by 4 bases, with 20 bases between. CDR3 residues: CATSRVRFVGKGYNEQFF. In DNA, the CDR3 is TGTGCCACCAGCAGAGTGAGATTTGTTGGTAAAGGGTACAATGAGCAGTTCTTC.

This clonotype was observed many times. Little can be read into the size of this beta chain, an off-target read in a library designed for alpha chains. This chain joins TRBV10-3 and TRBJ1-1; D remains unclear. The CDR3 runs 14 residues. V was pared by 2 bases and J by 3 bases, with 10 bases between. Germline V gene lookup returns CDR1 ENHRY and CDR2 SYGVKD. The chain's CDR3 is CAISEGTAYTEAFF. CDR3 nucleotides: TGTGCCATCAGTGAGGGAACAGCCTACACTGAAGCTTTCTTT.

This clonotype was counted ten times or more. This beta chain slipped into a library made for alpha chains as a stray read, so its size is not meaningful. The V and J genes are TRBV20-1 and TRBJ2-1; 8 bases agree with TRBD2. The CDR3 runs 12 residues. CDR1 is DFQATT and CDR2 is SNEGSKA in the germline V gene (reference sequence). J lost 8 bases, V lost 4 bases, and 4 bases had no gene match. The CDR3 nucleotides read TGCAGTGCTAATAGAGCGGGAGATGAGCAGTTCTTC. Translation: CSANRAGDEQFF.

This clonotype occurred many times. Little can be read into the size of this beta chain, an off-target read in a library designed for alpha chains. The chain couples TRBV28 to TRBJ2-7; D gene uncertain. The CDR3 runs 14 residues. V was cut by 5 bases and J by 1 base, with 12 bases left in between. From germline, CDR1 is MDHEN and CDR2 SYDVKM. CDR3 loop: CASSPTGWSYEQYF. CDR3 DNA: TGTGCCAGCAGTCCGACCGGCTGGTCCTACGAGCAGTACTTC.

The table lists this clonotype with many counts. This beta chain is an off-target read within a library intended for alpha chains, so its frequency means little. The chain recombines TRBV7-9 with TRBJ2-7; D uncertain. V was cut by 1 base and J by 2 bases, with 15 bases left in between. Germline V CDR1 and CDR2: SEHNR, FQNEAQ (reference sequence). The CDR3 has 16 residues. The CDR3 nucleotides are TGTGCCAGCAGCTTAGAAGGGTCCTCTCGCCCCTACGAGCAGTACTTC. As protein: CASSLEGSSRPYEQYF.

The sample holds many counts of this clonotype. This beta chain lies outside the target of a library built for alpha chains; its clone size means little. This rearrangement joins TRBV7-9 to TRBJ1-2, with D possibly matching TRBD1 (5 bases). CDR3 length equals 14 residues. The V gene lost 6 bases and the J gene lost 4 bases, with 15 bases spanning the gap. Per the germline V gene, CDR1 is SEHNR and CDR2 is FQNEAQ (reference sequence). The chain's CDR3 is CASRPGEDSYGYTF. CDR3 sequence (DNA): TGTGCCAGCAGGCCGGGGGAAGACAGCTATGGCTACACCTTC.

This clonotype has ten or more counts. This beta chain is an off-target read within a library intended for alpha chains, so its frequency means little. V is TRBV12-3 or TRBV12-4 and J is TRBJ2-1, with unresolved D. This CDR3 has 11 amino acids. With 7 bases removed from V and 6 bases from J, the gap between germline ends came to 7 bases. The CDR3 DNA follows: TGTGCCAGCACCCGAACCAATGAGCAGTTCTTC. It yields the protein CASTRTNEQFF.

Many counts were recorded for this clonotype. This beta chain is an unintended read in a library built for alpha chains; its size means little. This chain uses TRBV10-3 with TRBJ1-2, with 9 bases lining up with TRBD1. V lost 2 bases and J lost 8; bases outside the gene matches: 6. The CDR3 spans 14 residues. Looked up from germline, CDR1 is ENHRY and CDR2 is SYGVKD. The CDR3 DNA reads as TGTGCCATCAGTGAGCAATGGACAGGGGACGGCTACACCTTC. It translates to CAISEQWTGDGYTF.

This clonotype was picked up many times. Since it is a stray read in a library aimed at alpha chains, this beta chain has a size that is not meaningful. The chain couples TRBV18 to TRBJ1-5, with 9 bases identical to TRBD1. V trimming: 6 bases; J trimming: 4 bases; junction bases outside the gene matches: 4. This CDR3 contains 14 residues. Germline CDR1 reads KGHSH; CDR2 reads LQKENI. CDR3 DNA sequence: TGTGCCAGCTCCGCGACAGGGGGGAATCAGCCCCAGCATTTT. Amino acid sequence: CASSATGGNQPQHF.

By sample fraction, this clonotype is medium-sized. The library was prepared for alpha chains; this beta chain is a stray read, so its frequency means little. The chain uses TRBV7-6 and TRBJ1-3; a possible D gene is TRBD1 (5 bases). CDR3 length: 15 residues. Trimming removed 0 bases from V and 1 base from J, with 7 bases in between. From germline, CDR1 is SGHVS and CDR2 FNYEAQ. CDR3 nucleotide sequence: TGTGCCAGCAGCTTAGCAGGGGAATCTGGAAACACCATATATTTT. Translated, it gives CASSLAGESGNTIYF.

This clonotype was seen repeatedly, ten times or more. This beta chain came through as a stray read in a library set up for alpha chains, and its size says little. This chain uses TRBV5-1 with TRBJ1-1; 10 bases map to TRBD1. Germline loops: CDR1 SGHRS, CDR2 YFSETQ. The J segment lost 3 bases and the V segment lost 5 bases, leaving 7 bases of the junction unmatched. The CDR3 extends over 15 amino acids. The CDR3 bases are TGCGCCAGCAGGGACCCAGGACAGGGGGACACTGAAGCTTTCTTT. Translation gives CASRDPGQGDTEAFF.